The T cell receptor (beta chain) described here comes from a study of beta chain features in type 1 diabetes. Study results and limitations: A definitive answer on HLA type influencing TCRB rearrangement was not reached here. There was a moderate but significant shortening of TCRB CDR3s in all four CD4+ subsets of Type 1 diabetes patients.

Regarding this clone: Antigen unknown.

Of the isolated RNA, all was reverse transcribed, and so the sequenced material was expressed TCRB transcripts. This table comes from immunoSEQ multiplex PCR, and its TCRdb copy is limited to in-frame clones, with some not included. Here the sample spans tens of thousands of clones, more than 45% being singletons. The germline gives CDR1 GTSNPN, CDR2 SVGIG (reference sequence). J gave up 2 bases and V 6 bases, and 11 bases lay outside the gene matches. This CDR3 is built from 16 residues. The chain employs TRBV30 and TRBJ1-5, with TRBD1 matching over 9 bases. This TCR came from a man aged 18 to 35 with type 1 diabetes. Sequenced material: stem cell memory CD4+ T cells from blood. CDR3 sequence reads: CACNRQGVEGNQPQHF. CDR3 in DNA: TGTGCCTGTAATCGACAGGGGGTTGAGGGCAATCAGCCCCAGCATTTT.